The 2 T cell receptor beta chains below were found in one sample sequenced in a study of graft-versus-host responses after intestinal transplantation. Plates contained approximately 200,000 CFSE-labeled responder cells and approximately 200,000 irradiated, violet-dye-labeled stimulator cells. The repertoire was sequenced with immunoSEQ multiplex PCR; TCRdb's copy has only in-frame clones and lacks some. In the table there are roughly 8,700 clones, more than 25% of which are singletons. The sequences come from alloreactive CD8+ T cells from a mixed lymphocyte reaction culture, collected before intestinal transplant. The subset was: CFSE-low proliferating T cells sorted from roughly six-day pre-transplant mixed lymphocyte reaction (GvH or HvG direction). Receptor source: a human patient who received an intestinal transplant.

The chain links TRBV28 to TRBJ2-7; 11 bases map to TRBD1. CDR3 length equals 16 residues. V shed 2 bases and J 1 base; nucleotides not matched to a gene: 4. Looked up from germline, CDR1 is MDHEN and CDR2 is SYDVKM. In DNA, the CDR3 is TGTGCCAGCAGTTTAGACCGGGACAGGGGGTCCTACGAGCAGTACTTC. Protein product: CASSLDRDRGSYEQYF.

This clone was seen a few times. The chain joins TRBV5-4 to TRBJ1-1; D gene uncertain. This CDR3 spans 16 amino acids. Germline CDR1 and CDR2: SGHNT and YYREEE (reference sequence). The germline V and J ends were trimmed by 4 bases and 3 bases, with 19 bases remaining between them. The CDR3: CASSRPSGGRHTEAFF. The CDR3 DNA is TGTGCCAGCAGCCGCCCGTCGGGAGGGAGGCACACTGAAGCTTTCTTT.